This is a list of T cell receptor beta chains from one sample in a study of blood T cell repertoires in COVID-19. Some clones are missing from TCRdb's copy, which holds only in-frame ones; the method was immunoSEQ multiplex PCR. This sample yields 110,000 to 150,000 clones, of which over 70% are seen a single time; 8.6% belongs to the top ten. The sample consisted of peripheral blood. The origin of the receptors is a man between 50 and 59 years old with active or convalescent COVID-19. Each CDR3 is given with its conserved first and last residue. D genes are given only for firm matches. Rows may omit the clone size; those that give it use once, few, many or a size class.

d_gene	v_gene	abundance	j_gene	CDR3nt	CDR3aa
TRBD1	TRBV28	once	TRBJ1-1	TGTGCCAGCAGCGCCGACAGGGCAGGACTTGATACTGAAGCTTTCTTT	CASSADRAGLDTEAFF
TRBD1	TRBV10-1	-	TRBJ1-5	TGCGCCAGCAGGAAAAACGGGACAGGCGATCAGCCCCAGCATTTT	CASRKNGTGDQPQHF
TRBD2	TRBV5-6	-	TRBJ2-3	TGTGCCAGCAGCTCTCCGGGACTAGCGACCACAGATACGCAGTATTTT	CASSSPGLATTDTQYF
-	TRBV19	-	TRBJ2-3	TGTGCCAGTAGTTTACGTAGCGGAACTAGCACAGATACGCAGTATTTT	CASSLRSGTSTDTQYF
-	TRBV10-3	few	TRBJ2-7	TGTGCCATCAGTGAGACAGAACACGAGCAGTACTTC	CAISETEHEQYF
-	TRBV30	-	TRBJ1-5	TGTGCCTGGAGTGTACTCAGGGTCCCCAATCAGCCCCAGCATTTT	CAWSVLRVPNQPQHF
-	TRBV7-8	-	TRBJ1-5	TGTGCCAGCAGCTTTCGATTCGCGGCGATTGGAAATCAGCCCCAGCATTTT	CASSFRFAAIGNQPQHF
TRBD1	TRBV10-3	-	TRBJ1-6	TGTGCCATCAGCTCGGACAGGATTAATTCACCCCTCCACTTT	CAISSDRINSPLHF
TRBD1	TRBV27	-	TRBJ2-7	TGTGCCAGCAGTCGACAGGGGTACTCCTACGAGCAGTACTTC	CASSRQGYSYEQYF
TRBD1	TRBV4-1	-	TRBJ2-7	TGCGCCAGCAGCCAGGGGAGGGACAGGGGCTACGAGCAGTACTTC	CASSQGRDRGYEQYF
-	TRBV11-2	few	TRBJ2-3	TGTGCCAGCAGCTTAACCTCCGGGGAGGCGGACAGCACAGATACGCAGTATTTT	CASSLTSGEADSTDTQYF
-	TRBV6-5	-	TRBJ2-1	TGTGCCAGCAGTTACCGGGGGGCTAGCTACAATGAGCAGTTCTTC	CASSYRGASYNEQFF
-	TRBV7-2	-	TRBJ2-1	TGTGCCAGCAGTCAAAGGCTAGCCGAGGGTAAGGTCTACAATGAGCAGTTCTTC	CASSQRLAEGKVYNEQFF
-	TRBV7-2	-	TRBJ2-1	TGTGCCAGCAGCTCTTGGCCCAGCTCCTACAATGAGCAGTTCTTC	CASSSWPSSYNEQFF
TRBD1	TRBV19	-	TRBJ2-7	TGTGCCAGCCGGGACAGGGGAACCTACGAGCAGTACTTC	CASRDRGTYEQYF
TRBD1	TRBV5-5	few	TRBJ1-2	TGTGCCAGCGGGCGACAGGGGGTCTATGGCTACACCTTC	CASGRQGVYGYTF
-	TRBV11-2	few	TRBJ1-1	TGTGCCAGCAGCACCCAGATTCCGAACACTGAAGCTTTCTTT	CASSTQIPNTEAFF
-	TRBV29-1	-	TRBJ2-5	TGCAGCGTTGAAGGTGACCACAGGCGCCCGGGAGAGACCCAGTACTTC	CSVEGDHRRPGETQYF
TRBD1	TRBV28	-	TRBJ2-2	TGTGCCAGCAGTCCCCGGACAGGGGGCCTGACCGGGGAGCTGTTTTTT	CASSPRTGGLTGELFF
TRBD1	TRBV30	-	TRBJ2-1	TGTGCCTGGAGTGTAGGACAGGGGTTCTACAATGAGCAGTTCTTC	CAWSVGQGFYNEQFF
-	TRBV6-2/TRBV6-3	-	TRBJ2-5	TGTGCCAGCAGTTACCCCTCCCTGGCGGAGGTGAAGACCCAGTACTTC	CASSYPSLAEVKTQYF
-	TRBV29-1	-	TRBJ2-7	TGCAGCGTTGACAGGGGAGCGGAGTCCCCCTACGAGCAGTACTTC	CSVDRGAESPYEQYF
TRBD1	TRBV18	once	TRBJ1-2	TGTGCCAGCTCACCACCGCAGGGGGTCTATGGCTACACCTTC	CASSPPQGVYGYTF
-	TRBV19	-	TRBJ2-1	TGTGCCAGTACTCGGGAGATCTCCTACAATGAGCAGTTCTTC	CASTREISYNEQFF
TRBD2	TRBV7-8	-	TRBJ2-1	TGTGCCAGCAGGGCTAGCGGGAGGGCCAGAAATGAGCAGTTCTTC	CASRASGRARNEQFF
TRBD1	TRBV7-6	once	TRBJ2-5	TGTGCCAGCAGCTTGTCTCCGGGACAGGGGGCGAAAGAGACCCAGTACTTC	CASSLSPGQGAKETQYF
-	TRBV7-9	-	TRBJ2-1	TGTGCCAGCAGCTTCGCTAGTAATTACAATGAGCAGTTCTTC	CASSFASNYNEQFF
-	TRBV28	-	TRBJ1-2	TGTGCCAGCAAGCGGGGCCACTATGGCTACACCTTC	CASKRGHYGYTF
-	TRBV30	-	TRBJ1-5	TGTGCCTGGAGAAGGGGGGGCAGTCAGCCCCAGCATTTT	CAWRRGGSQPQHF